This T cell receptor (beta chain) was found in a study of cytomegalovirus exposure and HLA in healthy donors. At the level of the study: Genetic ancestry analysis placed about 80% of the roughly 400 donors that were genotyped in the Caucasian-associated cluster. Study-wide results and limits: There were reportedly fewer N-insertions in an Asian-associated ancestry cluster than the roughly 670-donor mean, in a later analysis.

As for this clone: The antigen remains undetermined.

V shed 4 bases, J shed 5 bases, and the junction held 9 bases outside the gene matches. Germline lookup yields CDR1 SGHDT and CDR2 YYEEEE. The CDR3 covers 16 residues. The PCR made use of 60 Vbeta and 13 Jbeta primers. Authors' processing steps: In a later analysis, about 9.9 million of tens of millions of unique beta chains occurred in at least two donors. This table comes from immunoSEQ multiplex PCR, and its TCRdb copy is limited to in-frame clones, with some not included. V, J and clone size derive from that table, while D and trimming were established from the DNA sequence. The repertoire holds some 200,000 clones, roughly 76% seen once, with roughly 6.3% in the top ten.

Sequenced input: PBMCs. The sequence was obtained from a man aged 35 to 55 in good health and CMV-seropositive. V is TRBV5-6 and J is TRBJ2-5; 12 bases align to TRBD1. The CDR3 is CASSTPGQGAGETQYF. As DNA, the CDR3 is TGTGCCAGCAGCACGCCGGGACAGGGGGCTGGGGAGACCCAGTACTTC. The entire variable domain, with the rest obtained from reference TRBV5-6 and TRBJ2-5, is as follows: DAGVTQSPTHLIKTRGQQVTLRCSPKSGHDTVSWYQQALGQGPQFIFQYYEEEERQRGNFPDRFSGHQFPNYSSELNVNALLLGDSALYLCASSTPGQGAGETQYFGPGTRLLVL.